Each of the 27 T cell receptor beta chains below was sequenced from the same sample in a study of T cell changes during pregnancy in multiple sclerosis. Clones were sequenced by immunoSEQ multiplex PCR, and TCRdb holds only the in-frame ones, with some missing. The sample has around 65,000 clones, over 85% seen once. Sequenced material: peripheral blood, taken in the first trimester of pregnancy. These receptors were collected from a female donor in good health, enrolled as a control in a pregnancy study.

The chain carries TRBV18 and TRBJ1-3; D is unclear. Germline loops: CDR1 KGHSH, CDR2 LQKENI. Between the trimmed V and J ends, which lost 3 bases and 0 bases, there was a span of 9 bases. CDR3 length equals 15 residues. CDR3 DNA sequence: TGTGCCAGCTCACCCTCGGGAGCCTCTGGAAACACCATATATTTT. Translation gives CASSPSGASGNTIYF.

The V and J genes are TRBV6-1 and TRBJ2-2, with D perhaps TRBD1 (6 bases). The CDR3 is 15 amino acids. V shed 5 bases and J shed 3 bases, with 13 bases lying between them. From germline, CDR1 is MNHNS and CDR2 SASEGT. Here the CDR3 reads CASSRRDKDTGELFF. The CDR3 DNA is TGTGCCAGCAGTCGACGGGACAAGGACACCGGGGAGCTGTTTTTT.

V usage is TRBV18 and J usage is TRBJ1-2, with 10 bases that match TRBD1. Germline V gene data show CDR1 as KGHSH and CDR2 as LQKENI. The CDR3 runs 13 residues. With 3 bases clipped from V and 6 bases from J, the junction kept 1 base outside the gene matches. CDR3 region: CASSPGQGNGYTF. The CDR3 region has the DNA TGTGCCAGCTCACCGGGACAGGGGAATGGCTACACCTTC.

The chain links TRBV30 to TRBJ1-1; 10 positions match TRBD1. With 2 bases clipped from V and 11 bases from J, the junction kept 11 bases outside the gene matches. CDR3 length: 14 residues. CDR1 and CDR2 (germline): GTSNPN, SVGIG (reference sequence). The CDR3 protein is CAWSSPGQGLVAFF. The CDR3 coding sequence is TGTGCCTGGAGTTCCCCGGGACAGGGGTTGGTCGCTTTCTTT.

The V gene is TRBV6-1, the J gene TRBJ2-7; 9 nucleotides line up with TRBD1. The V gene end was trimmed by 5 bases and the J gene end by 3 bases; junction bases not matched to a gene: 8. This CDR3 contains 15 residues. The V gene's germline CDR1 is MNHNS and CDR2 SASEGT. In nucleotides, the CDR3 is TGTGCCAGCAGTTCTTTGATGGGACAGGGCTACGAGCAGTACTTC. Protein: CASSSLMGQGYEQYF.

This clone came up a few times. The rearrangement joins TRBV7-5 to TRBJ2-5; the DNA was not used to check the table's D call, TRBD2. TRBV7-5 is marked as a pseudogene. The CDR3 extends over 17 amino acids. This CDR3 is CARSLEAKRGPQETQYF. DNA of the CDR3: TGTGCCAGAAGCTTAGAGGCGAAGCGGGGCCCGCAAGAGACCCAGTACTTC.

The V gene is TRBV5-4, the J gene TRBJ2-5, with D maybe TRBD1 (8 bases). Trimming took off 2 bases at V and 1 base at J, with 15 bases between the two ends. CDR1 and CDR2 (germline): SGHNT, YYREEE (reference sequence). This CDR3 has 16 residues. As DNA, the CDR3 is TGTGCCAGCAGCTTCGACAGGGGAGGGCTCCAAGAGACCCAGTACTTC. This sequence encodes CASSFDRGGLQETQYF.

The gene calls are TRBV30 and TRBJ1-2; TRBD1 aligns across 7 bases. Per germline, CDR1 GTSNPN and CDR2 SVGIG (reference sequence). The CDR3 loop spans 14 amino acids. J was trimmed by 4 bases and V by 1 base; bases with no gene match: 6. The CDR3 here is CAWSGQGLIYGYTF. In nucleotides, the CDR3 is TGTGCCTGGAGTGGACAGGGCCTGATCTATGGCTACACCTTC.

This chain joins TRBV5-6 and TRBJ2-1; TRBD2 aligns across 8 bases. The CDR3 length is 14 residues. Per germline, CDR1 SGHDT and CDR2 YYEEEE. V trimming: 9 bases; J trimming: 5 bases; junction bases outside the gene matches: 10. The chain's CDR3 is CATMPGTSDNEQFF. The CDR3 bases are TGTGCCACCATGCCCGGGACTAGTGACAATGAGCAGTTCTTC.

The gene calls are TRBV10-3 and TRBJ1-5; D might be TRBD1 (5 bases). Trimming pared 2 bases from V and 5 bases from J, leaving 7 bases between. The CDR3 spans 13 residues. Per the germline V gene, CDR1 is ENHRY and CDR2 is SYGVKD. The CDR3 sequence: CAISEQTDQPQHF. CDR3 nucleotides: TGTGCCATCAGTGAGCAGACAGATCAGCCCCAGCATTTT.

The chain recombines TRBV5-5 with TRBJ2-7; D gene ambiguous. With 1 base removed from V and 0 bases from J, the gap between germline ends came to 8 bases. The CDR3 length is 14 residues. Germline V gives CDR1 SGHKS, CDR2 YYEKEE (reference sequence). CDR3 protein: CASSLSVNSYEQYF. The CDR3 region has the DNA TGTGCCAGCAGCTTGTCGGTCAACTCCTACGAGCAGTACTTC. Filled out from reference TRBV5-5 and TRBJ2-7, the complete variable domain reads DAGVTQSPTHLIKTRGQQVTLRCSPISGHKSVSWYQQVLGQGPQFIFQYYEKEERGRGNFPDRFSARQFPNYSSELNVNALLLGDSALYLCASSLSVNSYEQYFGPGTRLTVT.

This chain links TRBV7-3 with TRBJ1-5; TRBD1 matches 7 bases. CDR3 size: 16 residues. Germline CDR1 is SGHTA and CDR2 is FQGTGA. V shed 3 bases, J shed 0 bases, and the junction held 5 bases outside the gene matches. DNA for the CDR3: TGTGCCAGCAGCTTGTCCGGGACAGATAGCAATCAGCCCCAGCATTTT. This encodes CASSLSGTDSNQPQHF.

V and J are TRBV7-2 and TRBJ1-1; 8 nucleotides match TRBD1. Germline CDR1 and CDR2: SGHTA and FQGNSA. V gave up 4 bases and J gave up 4 bases; unmatched junction bases: 2. This CDR3 has 13 residues. This CDR3 reads CASSSGQGTEAFF. The CDR3 region has the DNA TGTGCCAGCAGCTCCGGACAGGGCACTGAAGCTTTCTTT.

This chain joins TRBV11-2 and TRBJ2-1, with 7 bases lining up with TRBD1. This CDR3 spans 15 amino acids. J lost 10 bases, V lost 3 bases, and 12 bases had no gene match. The germline V gene encodes CDR1 SGHAT and CDR2 FQNNGV. The CDR3 region has the DNA TGTGCCAGCAGCTTCAGGGAGAGACAGGGCAGGGAGCAGTTCTTC. It yields the protein CASSFRERQGREQFF. The complete variable domain, with remaining parts taken from reference TRBV11-2 and TRBJ2-1, reads EAGVAQSPRYKIIEKRQSVAFWCNPISGHATLYWYQQILGQGPKLLIQFQNNGVVDDSQLPKDRFSAERLKGVDSTLKIQPAKLEDSAVYLCASSFRERQGREQFFGPGTRLTVL.

The chain links TRBV23-1 to TRBJ2-5; 7 nucleotides line up with TRBD1. TRBV23-1 is classed as an ORF, of uncertain function. CDR3 size: 18 residues. V gave up 2 bases and J gave up 1 base; unmatched junction bases: 13. In DNA, the CDR3 is TGCGCCAGCAGTCAACCGGTCGAACCCCGACAGGGCCAAGAGACCCAGTACTTC. This encodes CASSQPVEPRQGQETQYF.

The rearrangement joins TRBV9 to TRBJ2-7; maybe TRBD1 (6 bases). Between the trimmed V and J ends, which lost 0 bases and 0 bases, there was a span of 19 bases. In germline, CDR1 is SGDLS, CDR2 YYNGEE. The CDR3 loop spans 18 amino acids. The CDR3 bases are TGTGCCAGCAGCGTAGGTATAACTGTTAGGGACAACTCCTACGAGCAGTACTTC. It translates to CASSVGITVRDNSYEQYF.

V is TRBV7-6 and J is TRBJ2-7, with D unresolved. Trimming removed 0 bases at V and 0 bases at J, with 9 bases between. The CDR3 extends over 15 amino acids. Germline V lookup: CDR1 SGHVS, CDR2 FNYEAQ. CDR3 nucleotide sequence: TGTGCCAGCAGCTTAGCGCCGGGTATCTCCTACGAGCAGTACTTC. The encoded protein is CASSLAPGISYEQYF.

The chain recombines TRBV19 with TRBJ1-4, with 10 nucleotides matching TRBD1. Trimming took 4 bases from V and 8 from J; bases not matched to a gene: 4. CDR3 size: 14 residues. The germline V gene encodes CDR1 LNHDA and CDR2 SQIVND (reference sequence). The CDR3 bases are TGTGCCAGTAGTACCGGGACAGGGGACGAAAAACTGTTTTTT. Translated, it gives CASSTGTGDEKLFF.

The CDR3 nucleotides read TGTGCCAGCAGCAGAAGAGCCGGGACAGGGCAGGAACTTAACTCTGGGGCCAACGTCCTGACTTTC. It yields the protein CASSRRAGTGQELNSGANVLTF. This rearrangement joins TRBV21-1 to TRBJ2-6; TRBD1 is the table's D call, not checked against the DNA. TRBV21-1 is tagged as a pseudogene. The CDR3 loop spans 22 amino acids.

The rearrangement links TRBV7-3 to TRBJ2-7; 9 bases are shared with TRBD2. Per germline, CDR1 SGHTA and CDR2 FQGTGA. J lost 5 bases, V lost 4 bases, and 3 bases had no gene match. CDR3 length: 13 amino acids. The CDR3 DNA is TGTGCCAGCAGCTCCCGGACTAGCGACGAGCAGTACTTC. Residues: CASSSRTSDEQYF.

The chain joins TRBV5-1 to TRBJ1-1; D perhaps matches TRBD1 (5 bases). This CDR3 comprises 15 residues. The germline V gene encodes CDR1 SGHRS and CDR2 YFSETQ. Trimming stripped 4 bases from V and 0 bases from J, with 13 bases between. The CDR3 bases are TGCGCCAGCAGCCTTACCGGGACTTTGAACACTGAAGCTTTCTTT. Encoded protein: CASSLTGTLNTEAFF.

This sequence joins TRBV4-3 and TRBJ2-1; 7 bases are shared with TRBD2. The V and J ends lost 0 bases and 6 bases, in that order; junction bases with no gene match: 8. The CDR3 contains 16 residues. The germline V gene has CDR1 LGHNA and CDR2 YSLEER. The CDR3 sequence: CASSQDLAGGSNEQFF. For the CDR3, the DNA is TGCGCCAGCAGCCAAGATCTCGCCGGGGGGAGCAATGAGCAGTTCTTC.

The chain joins TRBV4-3 to TRBJ1-2; 8 bases are shared with TRBD1. Losses at the gene ends were 2 bases for V and 7 bases for J; bases not matched to a gene: 9. This CDR3 has 15 amino acids. CDR1 LGHNA and CDR2 YSLEER come from the germline V gene. CDR3 region: CASSQSQGQESGYTF. CDR3 DNA sequence: TGCGCCAGCAGCCAATCTCAGGGACAGGAGAGTGGCTACACCTTC.

A few counts support this clone. The chain carries TRBV2 and TRBJ2-5; the D is unclear. V was pared by 7 bases and J by 5 bases, with 11 bases between. Germline CDR1 and CDR2: SNHLY and FYNNEI. The CDR3 extends over 12 amino acids. The CDR3 coding sequence is TGTGCCAGCACCCGGTTCGCGGAGACCCAGTACTTC. Its translation: CASTRFAETQYF.

The genes are TRBV19 and TRBJ2-7; the D gene is possibly TRBD2 (5 bases). This CDR3 spans 15 amino acids. From germline, CDR1 is LNHDA and CDR2 SQIVND (reference sequence). Trimming took 4 bases from V and 7 from J, leaving 20 bases between them. The CDR3: CASSNPGLGSEEQYF. The CDR3 DNA is TGTGCCAGTAGTAATCCGGGATTAGGGTCAGAAGAGCAGTACTTC.

This clone occurred a few times. The chain combines TRBV10-3 with TRBJ1-5; no reliable D call. Germline lookup yields CDR1 ENHRY and CDR2 SYGVKD. Between the trimmed V and J ends, which lost 3 bases and 5 bases, there was a span of 5 bases. The CDR3 is 12 residues long. The CDR3 reads CAISDGDQPQHF. The CDR3 DNA follows: TGTGCCATCAGTGACGGAGATCAGCCCCAGCATTTT.

This clone was counted between two and nine times. The rearrangement links TRBV6-6 to TRBJ1-1; weak D call: TRBD1 (6 bases). Germline lookup yields CDR1 MNHNY and CDR2 SVGAGI (reference sequence). The V end lost 4 bases, the J end lost 4 bases, and 16 bases lay between the germline ends. The CDR3 consists of 15 residues. The CDR3 loop reads CASSLFGGRVTEAFF. The CDR3 coding sequence is TGTGCCAGCAGTTTATTCGGGGGGCGAGTCACTGAAGCTTTCTTT.